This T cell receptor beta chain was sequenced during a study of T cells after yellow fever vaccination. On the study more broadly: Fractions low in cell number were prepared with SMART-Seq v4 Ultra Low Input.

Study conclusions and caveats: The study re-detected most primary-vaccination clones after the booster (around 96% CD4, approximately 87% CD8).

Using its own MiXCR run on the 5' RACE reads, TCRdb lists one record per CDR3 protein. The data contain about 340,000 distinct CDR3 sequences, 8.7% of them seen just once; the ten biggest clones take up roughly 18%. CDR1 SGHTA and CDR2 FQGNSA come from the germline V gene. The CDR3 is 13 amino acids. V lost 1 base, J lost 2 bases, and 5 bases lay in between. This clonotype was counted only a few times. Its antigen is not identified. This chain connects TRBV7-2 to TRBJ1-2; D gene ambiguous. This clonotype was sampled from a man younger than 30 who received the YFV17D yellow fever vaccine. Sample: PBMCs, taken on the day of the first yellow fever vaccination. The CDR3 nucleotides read TGTGCCAGCAGCTTAGACGAGAACTATGGCTACACCTTC. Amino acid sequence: CASSLDENYGYTF.